This passage covers 32 T cell receptor beta chains from one sample sequenced in a study of cytomegalovirus exposure and HLA in healthy donors (dated 2017 in TCRdb). The library relied on the immunoSEQ multiplex PCR assay. TCRdb carries this immuneACCESS record with in-frame sequences only. Its versions omit some clonotypes, under half of them owing to an unresolved V gene in the studies checked, with the rest unexplained. In this sample the table shows approximately 300,000 clones, 86% of which occur a single time. About 0.8% of the sample belongs to the ten largest clones. The sample taken for sequencing was PBMCs. These receptors all stem from a woman aged 18-29 years in good health and CMV-seronegative.

The chain combines TRBV12-5 with TRBJ2-5; 11 bases match TRBD2. V shed 6 bases and J 1 base; nucleotides not matched to a gene: 7. Germline CDR1 is LGHNT and CDR2 is FRNRAP. CDR3 size: 16 residues. DNA of the CDR3: TGTGCTAGTGGAGCGGGACTAGCGGAGCTCCAAGAGACCCAGTACTTC. Translation gives CASGAGLAELQETQYF. Using reference TRBV12-5 and TRBJ2-5 for the parts outside the CDR3, the full variable domain is DARVTQTPRHKVTEMGQEVTMRCQPILGHNTVFWYRQTMMQGLELLAYFRNRAPLDDSGMPKDRFSAEMPDATLATLKIQPSEPRDSAVYFCASGAGLAELQETQYFGPGTRLLVL.

The chain recombines TRBV18 with TRBJ2-3, with D possibly matching TRBD2 (6 bases). CDR1 KGHSH and CDR2 LQKENI come from the germline V gene. V gave up 1 base and J gave up 5 bases, with 10 bases separating them. This CDR3 contains 14 residues. CDR3 sequence (DNA): TGTGCCAGCTCACCACAGGGACTCCTAGATACGCAGTATTTT. Its translation: CASSPQGLLDTQYF.

V is TRBV27 and J is TRBJ1-5; a weak D match, TRBD1 (6 bases). CDR3 length: 23 residues. V lost 6 bases to trimming and J lost 4 bases, with 40 bases between them. Germline V gene lookup returns CDR1 MNHEY and CDR2 SMNVEV (reference sequence). The CDR3 DNA reads TGTGCCAGCAGCCGCGGACCTCCCGCCTTTAATTCTCGACAGGCCCCGAGAAATCAGCCCCAGCATTTT. Translated: CASSRGPPAFNSRQAPRNQPQHF.

Remarks on this clone: This may arise from a read error, as a much more abundant clone is one base away. The same CDR3 is also encoded by other DNA sequences in this sample. The J gene is TRBJ2-1, the V gene TRBV20-1; D is ambiguous. Trimming removed 0 bases at V and 7 bases at J, with 4 bases between. The CDR3 is 11 residues long. Germline CDR1 reads DFQATT; CDR2 reads SNEGSKA (reference sequence). CDR3 sequence (DNA): TGCAGTGCTAGAGATCTAAATGAGCAGTTCTTC. The encoded protein is CSARDLNEQFF.

The rearrangement uses TRBV19 and TRBJ2-3; D is possibly TRBD1 (6 bases). Germline CDR1 is LNHDA and CDR2 is SQIVND (reference sequence). CDR3 length: 13 residues. The V and J ends lost 6 bases and 3 bases respectively, with 10 bases between them. CDR3 residues: CASSGQGTDTQYF. CDR3 sequence (DNA): TGTGCCAGTAGCGGTCAGGGGACAGATACGCAGTATTTT.

The V call is TRBV5-1, the J call TRBJ2-1, with 9 bases that match TRBD2. The CDR3 spans 15 residues. Trimming at V came to 2 bases and at J to 7 bases, leaving 7 bases not matched to a gene. The germline V gene encodes CDR1 SGHRS and CDR2 YFSETQ. CDR3 bases: TGCGCCAGCAGCTTAGGCGGGAGGGCCGAGAATGAGCAGTTCTTC. Amino acid sequence: CASSLGGRAENEQFF. The whole variable domain, filled in from reference TRBV5-1 and TRBJ2-1, reads KAGVTQTPRYLIKTRGQQVTLSCSPISGHRSVSWYQQTPGQGLQFLFEYFSETQRNKGNFPGRFSGRQFSNSRSEMNVSTLELGDSALYLCASSLGGRAENEQFFGPGTRLTVL.

The genes are TRBV7-2 and TRBJ2-2, with a tentative D call TRBD2 (7 bases). The germline V gene has CDR1 SGHTA and CDR2 FQGNSA. V was clipped by 5 bases and J by 1 base, with 17 bases between them. This CDR3 contains 17 residues. In nucleotides, the CDR3 is TGTGCCAGCAGCAGAAGGGGGGGACTCCAGAACACCGGGGAGCTGTTTTTT. It is translated as CASSRRGGLQNTGELFF.

This clone was recorded once. V is TRBV7-9 and J is TRBJ2-7, with D uncertain. Germline lookup yields CDR1 SEHNR and CDR2 FQNEAQ (reference sequence). This CDR3 comprises 13 residues. V was trimmed by 1 base and J by 6 bases, leaving 10 bases between them. CDR3 sequence: CASSLGGVGEQYF. The CDR3 DNA reads as TGTGCCAGCAGCTTAGGAGGCGTGGGCGAGCAGTACTTC. The full variable domain, its missing parts supplied by reference TRBV7-9 and TRBJ2-7, is DTGVSQNPRHKITKRGQNVTFRCDPISEHNRLYWYRQTLGQGPEFLTYFQNEAQLEKSRLLSDRFSAERPKGSFSTLEIQRTEQGDSAMYLCASSLGGVGEQYFGPGTRLTVT.

This sequence joins TRBV27 and TRBJ2-1, with 10 bases identical to TRBD2. CDR3 length: 16 residues. Germline CDR1 MNHEY, CDR2 SMNVEV (reference sequence). The V and J ends lost 2 bases and 9 bases, in that order; junction bases with no gene match: 10. CDR3 sequence (DNA): TGTGCCAGCAGTTTAAGTGGGCTAGCGGGAGCATTTGAGCAGTTCTTC. Translating it yields CASSLSGLAGAFEQFF.

The rearrangement joins TRBV11-3 to TRBJ2-2, with 9 bases that match TRBD1. The V gene's germline CDR1 is SGHNT and CDR2 YENEEA. V shed 1 base, J shed 1 base, and the junction held 13 bases outside the gene matches. The CDR3 runs 20 residues. The CDR3, as DNA: TGTGCCAGCAGCTTAGTATATCCGACGCCGGGACAGGGGAACACCGGGGAGCTGTTTTTT. This gives the protein CASSLVYPTPGQGNTGELFF.

In DNA form, the CDR3 reads TGCGCCAGCAGCTTGGCCCTAGAGAACTATGGCTACACCTTC. Amino acid sequence: CASSLALENYGYTF. The J gene is TRBJ1-2, the V gene TRBV5-1; D unclear. Germline V lookup: CDR1 SGHRS, CDR2 YFSETQ. The V gene lost 0 bases and the J gene lost 2 bases, with 8 bases spanning the gap. The CDR3 runs to 14 residues.

The J gene is TRBJ2-3, the V gene TRBV5-6, with 10 nucleotides matching TRBD1. V lost 4 bases, J lost 8 bases, and 4 bases stayed unmatched. Germline CDR1 is SGHDT and CDR2 is YYEEEE. The CDR3 runs to 13 residues. CDR3 residues: CASSTGQGVTQYF. The CDR3 DNA follows: TGTGCCAGCAGCACCGGACAGGGGGTTACGCAGTATTTT.

This clone has only a few counts. The V call is TRBV29-1, the J call TRBJ1-5; possible D gene TRBD1, 6 bases. The germline V gene encodes CDR1 SQVTM and CDR2 ANQGSEA. The CDR3 has 14 residues. Trimming removed 7 bases from V and 5 bases from J, with 18 bases in between. The CDR3 nucleotides read TGCAGCGCGGTTGGCATGGCAGGGGATCAGCCCCAGCATTTT. This codes for CSAVGMAGDQPQHF.

This chain joins TRBV5-1 and TRBJ2-5; 8 positions agree with TRBD2. The CDR3 loop spans 15 amino acids. V lost 6 bases to trimming and J lost 2 bases; unmatched junction nucleotides: 9. The germline CDR1 and CDR2 sequences are SGHRS and YFSETQ. This CDR3 reads CASTPHSGIQETQYF. Written as DNA, the CDR3 is TGCGCCAGCACCCCCCATAGCGGGATACAAGAGACCCAGTACTTC.

In regard to this clone: The same CDR3 arises from other DNA sequences in this sample as well. DNA of the CDR3: TGCGCCAGCAGCCAAGATTGGGGGGGCACAGATACGCAGTATTTT. Protein: CASSQDWGGTDTQYF. This sequence joins TRBV4-3 and TRBJ2-3; possible D gene TRBD2, 6 bases. The CDR3 totals 15 residues. CDR1 and CDR2 from the germline V gene are LGHNA and YSLEER. Trimming stripped 0 bases from V and 1 base from J, with 8 bases between.

This clone was recorded a few times. This chain joins TRBV18 and TRBJ2-5; D uncertain. Germline CDR1 and CDR2: KGHSH and LQKENI. This CDR3 is 14 amino acids long. V lost 0 bases and J lost 0, with 5 bases in between. In DNA form, the CDR3 reads TGTGCCAGCTCACCACCCTCCCACCAAGAGACCCAGTACTTC. This encodes CASSPPSHQETQYF.

In DNA, the CDR3 is TGTGCCAGCAGCCCTACTGAGAACACTGAAGCTTTCTTT. Amino acid sequence: CASSPTENTEAFF. The gene calls are TRBV7-9 and TRBJ1-1; D is unresolved. CDR1 and CDR2 from the germline V gene are SEHNR and FQNEAQ (reference sequence). The CDR3 length is 13 residues. V gave up 5 bases and J gave up 1 base, with 8 bases separating them.

V is TRBV27 and J is TRBJ2-3; TRBD2 matches at 8 bases. The CDR3 extends over 16 amino acids. The germline V gene encodes CDR1 MNHEY and CDR2 SMNVEV (reference sequence). V was clipped by 2 bases and J by 0 bases; unmatched bases: 4. In nucleotides, the CDR3 is TGTGCCAGCAGTTTAGCGACTAGCGCTAGCACAGATACGCAGTATTTT. Its translation: CASSLATSASTDTQYF.

The CDR3 DNA reads TGTGCCAGCAGGCCAACTAGCGGAGGGCCCCAAGAGACCCAGTACTTC. It specifies CASRPTSGGPQETQYF. V is TRBV2 and J is TRBJ2-5; 8 bases fit TRBD2. CDR1 SNHLY and CDR2 FYNNEI come from the germline V gene. The CDR3 has 16 amino acids. The J segment lost 1 base and the V segment lost 6 bases, leaving 10 bases of the junction unmatched.

This clone was detected a few times. This chain joins TRBV27 and TRBJ1-3; the D gene is possibly TRBD1 (5 bases). Germline V CDR1 and CDR2: MNHEY, SMNVEV (reference sequence). V lost 2 bases and J 2 bases, leaving 19 bases between the germline ends. The CDR3 consists of 18 residues. The CDR3 protein is CASSLAAPNWGAGNTIYF. The CDR3 bases are TGTGCCAGCAGTTTAGCGGCACCGAACTGGGGCGCTGGAAACACCATATATTTT.

The rearrangement links TRBV9 to TRBJ2-2, with 7 positions matching TRBD1. CDR3 length: 15 residues. The V gene's germline CDR1 is SGDLS and CDR2 YYNGEE. With V trimmed by 0 bases and J by 5 bases, 4 bases remained unmatched. This chain's CDR3 is CASSVAGTETGELFF. CDR3 nucleotides: TGTGCCAGCAGCGTAGCTGGGACAGAGACCGGGGAGCTGTTTTTT.

This clone was picked up one time. The chain employs TRBV7-2 and TRBJ1-2; D possibly corresponds to TRBD1 (5 bases). This CDR3 comprises 13 residues. V lost 5 bases to trimming and J lost 8 bases, with 15 bases between them. Germline V gene sequence: CDR1 SGHTA, CDR2 FQGNSA. As DNA, the CDR3 is TGTGCCAGCAGCCCCATGCAGGGTTTGGGCTACACCTTC. This codes for CASSPMQGLGYTF.

This clone occurred a few times. This chain uses TRBV27 with TRBJ1-5; D is perhaps TRBD1 (6 bases). V lost 5 bases to trimming and J lost 6 bases, with 17 bases between them. The CDR3 spans 15 residues. CDR1 is MNHEY and CDR2 is SMNVEV in the germline V gene (reference sequence). The CDR3 loop is CASSPNTGYGQPQHF. In DNA, the CDR3 is TGTGCCAGCAGTCCCAACACAGGGTACGGTCAGCCCCAGCATTTT.

CDR3 nucleotides: TGTGCCAGCAGCTTAACGATTGGACAGGGTACAGATACGCAGTATTTT. Residues: CASSLTIGQGTDTQYF. The chain has TRBV7-3 and TRBJ2-3; 8 nucleotides align to TRBD1. CDR3 length: 16 residues. Germline trimming cut 0 bases from V and 3 bases from J; bases unmatched to any gene: 5. Germline V CDR1 and CDR2: SGHTA, FQGTGA.

The CDR3 nucleotides read TGTGCCTGGAGTGCCCTAATAGGACAAACTGAAGCTTTCTTT. It yields the protein CAWSALIGQTEAFF. This sequence joins TRBV30 and TRBJ1-1, with a tentative D call TRBD1 (5 bases). In germline, CDR1 is GTSNPN, CDR2 SVGIG (reference sequence). The CDR3 covers 14 residues. The germline V and J ends were trimmed by 1 base and 5 bases, with 14 bases remaining between them.

V gene TRBV9 combines with J gene TRBJ2-6; TRBD2 matches 8 bases. V lost 0 bases and J lost 12; bases outside the gene matches: 14. The CDR3 is made up of 17 amino acids. CDR1 and CDR2 (germline): SGDLS, YYNGEE. The CDR3 here is CASSVAPHPGLDPVLTF. The CDR3 nucleotides are TGTGCCAGCAGCGTAGCACCGCACCCGGGACTAGACCCCGTCCTGACTTTC. The complete variable domain, with remaining parts taken from reference TRBV9 and TRBJ2-6, reads DSGVTQTPKHLITATGQRVTLRCSPRSGDLSVYWYQQSLDQGLQFLIQYYNGEERAKGNILERFSAQQFPDLHSELNLSSLELGDSALYFCASSVAPHPGLDPVLTFGAGSRLTVL.

The gene calls are TRBV10-3 and TRBJ1-2; D is ambiguous. This CDR3 has 14 amino acids. V lost 10 bases, J lost 2 bases, and 17 bases lay in between. CDR1 is ENHRY and CDR2 is SYGVKD in the germline V gene. This chain's CDR3 is CATTEGGQNYGYTF. The CDR3, as DNA: TGTGCCACGACGGAGGGTGGGCAAAACTATGGCTACACCTTC.

The chain recombines TRBV29-1 with TRBJ2-1, with TRBD2 identical over 8 bases. The CDR3 runs to 15 residues. The ends lost 6 bases at V and 3 bases at J; junction bases unmatched: 10. Germline V lookup: CDR1 SQVTM, CDR2 ANQGSEA. This CDR3 reads CSVPGGGTSYNEQFF. CDR3 nucleotide sequence: TGCAGCGTCCCCGGGGGTGGGACTAGCTACAATGAGCAGTTCTTC.

The chain couples TRBV2 to TRBJ1-4; TRBD1 matches 10 bases. CDR1 SNHLY and CDR2 FYNNEI come from the germline V gene. CDR3 length: 13 amino acids. V lost 6 bases, J lost 7 bases, and 2 bases stayed unmatched. CDR3 DNA: TGTGCCAGCAGGGGGGACAGGGGTGAAAAACTGTTTTTT. As protein: CASRGDRGEKLFF.

J is TRBJ2-5 and V is TRBV6-6; tentative D call: TRBD1 (5 bases). The CDR3 covers 14 residues. The V end lost 6 bases, the J end lost 0 bases, and 11 bases lay between the germline ends. CDR1 and CDR2 (germline): MNHNY, SVGAGI (reference sequence). The CDR3 DNA reads as TGTGCCAGCAGCCCCGGACAAAACCAAGAGACCCAGTACTTC. This encodes CASSPGQNQETQYF.

This clone has only one observation. The chain employs TRBV4-2 and TRBJ2-1; the D is unclear. V was shortened by 2 bases and J by 6 bases, with 14 bases between the two germline ends. Looked up from germline, CDR1 is LGHNA and CDR2 is YNFKEQ. The CDR3 is 15 residues long. The CDR3 coding sequence is TGTGCCAGCAGCCAACTTAGGTCGCAGGCCAATGAGCAGTTCTTC. As protein: CASSQLRSQANEQFF.

Here the CDR3 reads CSVVGQGTNEKLFF. In DNA form, the CDR3 reads TGCAGCGTTGTTGGGCAGGGAACTAATGAAAAACTGTTTTTT. The chain links TRBV29-1 to TRBJ1-4, with a tentative D call TRBD1 (5 bases). This CDR3 comprises 14 residues. The V end lost 4 bases, the J end lost 1 base, and 10 bases lay between the germline ends. Germline CDR1 reads SQVTM; CDR2 reads ANQGSEA. Variable domain in full (rest from reference TRBV29-1 and TRBJ1-4): SAVISQKPSRDICQRGTSLTIQCQVDSQVTMMFWYRQQPGQSLTLIATANQGSEATYESGFVIDKFPISRPNLTFSTLTVSNMSPEDSSIYLCSVVGQGTNEKLFFGSGTQLSVL.